One T cell receptor beta chain is described in this entry. No antigen is known for it. The data stem from a study of cytomegalovirus exposure and HLA in healthy donors. It was with 60 Vbeta and 13 Jbeta primers that the PCR ran. Data came from immunoSEQ multiplex PCR; TCRdb stores just in-frame clones and leaves some out. The repertoire consists of about 220,000 clones, with 82% occurring once and the leading ten covering 5.4%. The CDR3 is 16 amino acids. V shed 3 bases and J shed 4 bases, with 15 bases lying between them. Germline CDR1 LNHDA, CDR2 SQIVND (reference sequence). Whole-study results and caveats: Common viral pathogens were later found to be apparently linked to several of the most significant clusters. Sequence variants that were highly shared formed a cluster that was likely a sequencing artifact.

The donors gave bone marrow, and they were healthy. V is TRBV19 and J is TRBJ2-2, with D tentatively TRBD2 (5 bases). The receptor comes from a middle-aged woman in good health and CMV-seropositive. The sequencing input was PBMCs. CDR3 nucleotide sequence: TGTGCCAGTAGTATCCGAAGCGGACCGCCCACCGGGGAGCTGTTTTTT. It specifies CASSIRSGPPTGELFF.